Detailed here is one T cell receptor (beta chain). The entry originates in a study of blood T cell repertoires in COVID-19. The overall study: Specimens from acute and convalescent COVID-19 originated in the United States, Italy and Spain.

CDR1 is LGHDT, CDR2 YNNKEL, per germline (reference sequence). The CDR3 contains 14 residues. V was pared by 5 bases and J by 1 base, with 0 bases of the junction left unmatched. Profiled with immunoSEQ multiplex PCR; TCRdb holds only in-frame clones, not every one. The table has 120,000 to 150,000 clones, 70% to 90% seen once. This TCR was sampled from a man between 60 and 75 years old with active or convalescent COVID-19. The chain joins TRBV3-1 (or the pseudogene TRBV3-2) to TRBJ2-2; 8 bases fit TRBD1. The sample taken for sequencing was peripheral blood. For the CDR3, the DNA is TGTGCCAGCAGCGGACAGGGGAACACCGGGGAGCTGTTTTTT. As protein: CASSGQGNTGELFF.